One sample yielded the 27 T cell receptor beta chains listed below, sequenced in a study of blood T cells in healthy people across ages. Using a J-beta primer mix together with a sample-barcoded 5' primer, a second PCR was run for about 6 to 11 cycles. TCRdb used MiXCR to reprocess the 5' RACE reads, holding one entry per CDR3 protein. The sample has roughly 700,000 distinct CDR3 sequences; approximately 50% are singletons. The sample comprised blood. The receptors stem from a woman aged 55 to 70 in good health.

The chain joins TRBV4-3 to TRBJ1-2; TRBD1 matches 7 bases. In germline, CDR1 is LGHNA, CDR2 YSLEER. J gave up 4 bases and V 1 base, and 15 bases lay outside the gene matches. This CDR3 is built from 18 residues. The CDR3 protein is CASSQVLSGDRSRYGYTF. The CDR3 DNA is TGCGCCAGCAGCCAAGTTTTAAGTGGGGACAGAAGTCGCTATGGCTACACCTTC.

The sample holds a few counts of this clonotype. This rearrangement joins TRBV25-1 to TRBJ2-7, with D unresolved. CDR3 length: 13 amino acids. Germline values: CDR1 MGHDK, CDR2 SYGVNS. Deletions cut 4 bases from V and 3 bases from J, with 10 bases between. The CDR3 DNA reads as TGTGCCAGCAGTGCTAGTCCGCGCTACGAGCAGTACTTC. Amino acid sequence: CASSASPRYEQYF.

This clonotype has only a few counts. The chain combines TRBV20-1 with TRBJ2-7; TRBD2 matches at 10 bases. Trimming took 6 bases from V and 4 from J; bases not matched to a gene: 18. Germline loops: CDR1 DFQATT, CDR2 SNEGSKA (reference sequence). The CDR3 loop spans 17 amino acids. The CDR3 bases are TGCAGTGCCCCAGCGGGACTAGCGATCCCCGGAATGTACGAGCAGTACTTC. Its translation is CSAPAGLAIPGMYEQYF.

The chain joins TRBV20-1 to TRBJ2-1, with 10 bases fitting TRBD2. Near its end, the DNA agrees better with TRBJ2-7, so the J call may be wrong. CDR3 length: 14 residues. Per germline, CDR1 DFQATT and CDR2 SNEGSKA (reference sequence). CDR3 DNA sequence: TGCAGCAAGGTACTAGCGGGAACCTACAATGAGCAGTACTTC. Amino acid sequence: CSKVLAGTYNEQYF.

The rearrangement uses TRBV2 and TRBJ2-5; D might be TRBD2 (6 bases). Germline V CDR1 and CDR2: SNHLY, FYNNEI. This CDR3 is 14 amino acids long. Trimming stripped 6 bases from V and 5 bases from J, with 16 bases between. The CDR3 sequence: CASRNSRGMETQYF. DNA of the CDR3: TGTGCCAGCAGGAATTCGCGGGGAATGGAGACCCAGTACTTC.

This clonotype was seen a few times. J is TRBJ2-5 and V is TRBV10-3, with 8 bases fitting TRBD1. V shed 7 bases and J 2 bases; nucleotides not matched to a gene: 3. The length of the CDR3 is 13 residues. The germline CDR1 and CDR2 sequences are ENHRY and SYGVKD. The CDR3 here is CAITQGAQETQYF. CDR3 sequence (DNA): TGTGCCATCACTCAGGGGGCACAAGAGACCCAGTACTTC.

This rearrangement joins TRBV7-3 to TRBJ1-4; no clear D gene. This CDR3 has 13 residues. The germline gives CDR1 SGHTA, CDR2 FQGTGA. V lost 4 bases to trimming and J lost 7 bases, with 10 bases between them. As DNA, the CDR3 is TGTGCCAGCAGCTCCCTTTCTTCTGAAAAACTGTTTTTT. Residues: CASSSLSSEKLFF.

The sample holds a few counts of this clonotype. CDR3: CSAVGTSLREQFF. The CDR3 nucleotides are TGCAGTGCAGTGGGGACTAGTCTCCGTGAGCAGTTCTTC. V and J are TRBV20-1 and TRBJ2-1; 8 positions match TRBD2. Germline CDR1 is DFQATT and CDR2 is SNEGSKA (reference sequence). The CDR3 consists of 13 residues. J gave up 9 bases and V 6 bases, and 10 bases lay outside the gene matches.

V usage is TRBV20-1 and J usage is TRBJ2-3, with 11 bases that match TRBD2. Germline trimming cut 6 bases from V and 3 bases from J; bases unmatched to any gene: 11. The V gene's germline CDR1 is DFQATT and CDR2 SNEGSKA (reference sequence). CDR3 length equals 16 residues. The CDR3 DNA sequence: TGCAGTGCCTCACACCCACTAGCGGGAGCGACAGATACGCAGTATTTT. Translation gives CSASHPLAGATDTQYF.

In its sample, this clonotype was seen a few times. V gene TRBV2 combines with J gene TRBJ1-4, with D perhaps matching TRBD1 (6 bases). Trimming removed 5 bases from V and 1 base from J, with 11 bases in between. This CDR3 is built from 15 residues. Germline CDR1 is SNHLY and CDR2 is FYNNEI. The CDR3 sequence: CASSLQGLTNEKLFF. DNA for the CDR3: TGTGCCAGCAGTCTACAGGGACTAACTAATGAAAAACTGTTTTTT.

This clonotype was picked up a small number of times. V and J are TRBV29-1 and TRBJ2-7; 9 bases are a match to TRBD2. With V trimmed by 3 bases and J by 4 bases, 10 bases remained unmatched. Germline V gene data show CDR1 as SQVTM and CDR2 as ANQGSEA. CDR3 length: 15 residues. The CDR3 spells CSVDRGSGSGYEQYF. The CDR3 nucleotides read TGCAGCGTTGACAGGGGTAGCGGGAGCGGTTACGAGCAGTACTTC.

This clonotype was counted many times. The genes are TRBV6-2 or TRBV6-3 and TRBJ2-7; D is unresolved. Between the trimmed V and J ends, which lost 4 bases and 1 base, there was a span of 5 bases. In germline, CDR1 is MNHEY, CDR2 SVGEGT. The CDR3 contains 12 residues. CDR3 amino acids: CASSWASYEQYF. Here the CDR3 DNA reads TGTGCCAGCAGTTGGGCTTCCTACGAGCAGTACTTC.

The genes are TRBV4-3 and TRBJ2-3; 7 nucleotides agree with TRBD1. CDR1 and CDR2 from the germline V gene are LGHNA and YSLEER. The CDR3 loop spans 17 amino acids. V gave up 1 base and J gave up 2 bases; unmatched junction bases: 9. CDR3 bases: TGCGCCAGCAGCCAAGGGACCAAGGGGGCTGACACAGATACGCAGTATTTT. This gives the protein CASSQGTKGADTDTQYF.

This clonotype showed up many times. This chain links TRBV7-2 with TRBJ2-1; 10 positions agree with TRBD2. Trimming took 8 bases from V and 5 from J; bases not matched to a gene: 9. Germline V gene lookup returns CDR1 SGHTA and CDR2 FQGNSA. The CDR3 extends over 15 amino acids. In nucleotides, the CDR3 is TGTGCCAGCTCCCAGAGCGGGAGGGGGAACAATGAGCAGTTCTTC. Amino acid sequence: CASSQSGRGNNEQFF.

This clonotype was seen only a few times. This chain connects TRBV28 to TRBJ2-3; D is perhaps TRBD2 (6 bases). CDR1 and CDR2 (germline): MDHEN, SYDVKM. V was cut by 3 bases and J by 4 bases, with 11 bases left in between. The CDR3 sequence is 14 residues long. CDR3 bases: TGTGCCAGCAGTTTTTCCAGGGAGGCAGATACGCAGTATTTT. This codes for CASSFSREADTQYF.

This chain uses TRBV27 with TRBJ2-4; the D gene is possibly TRBD2 (7 bases). The germline CDR1 and CDR2 sequences are MNHEY and SMNVEV (reference sequence). This CDR3 contains 17 residues. The V gene lost 5 bases and the J gene lost 0 bases, with 17 bases spanning the gap. The CDR3 nucleotides read TGTGCCAGCAGTCCGGGGGGCAGCGACCTAGCCAAAAACATTCAGTACTTC. This codes for CASSPGGSDLAKNIQYF.

This clonotype has just a few counts. The chain recombines TRBV20-1 with TRBJ2-1, with D perhaps matching TRBD1 or TRBD2 (6 bases each). The CDR3 is 14 residues long. V was shortened by 5 bases and J by 3 bases, with 14 bases between the two germline ends. Per the germline V gene, CDR1 is DFQATT and CDR2 is SNEGSKA (reference sequence). The CDR3 here is CSAELARGYNEQFF. CDR3 in DNA: TGCAGTGCTGAACTAGCCAGGGGCTACAATGAGCAGTTCTTC.

The V call is TRBV6-2 or TRBV6-3, the J call TRBJ2-1; 16 bases align to TRBD2. Germline V gene lookup returns CDR1 MNHEY and CDR2 SVGEGT. Trimming took 0 bases from V and 6 from J; bases not matched to a gene: 14. CDR3 length: 21 amino acids. CDR3 region: CASSYSATAGLAGGLANEQFF. DNA for the CDR3: TGTGCCAGCAGTTACTCAGCCACGGCGGGACTAGCGGGAGGGTTGGCCAATGAGCAGTTCTTC.

The V and J genes are TRBV5-1 and TRBJ1-2, with D hard to call. This CDR3 contains 15 residues. CDR1 is SGHRS and CDR2 is YFSETQ in the germline V gene. V was trimmed by 0 bases and J by 4 bases, leaving 13 bases between them. The CDR3 sequence: CASSLEVQPTYGYTF. DNA for the CDR3: TGCGCCAGCAGCTTGGAGGTACAGCCGACCTATGGCTACACCTTC. The full variable domain, completed using reference TRBV5-1 and TRBJ1-2, is KAGVTQTPRYLIKTRGQQVTLSCSPISGHRSVSWYQQTPGQGLQFLFEYFSETQRNKGNFPGRFSGRQFSNSRSEMNVSTLELGDSALYLCASSLEVQPTYGYTFGSGTRLTVV.

V usage is TRBV7-3 and J usage is TRBJ2-7; TRBD2 aligns across 7 bases. J gave up 3 bases and V 4 bases, and 9 bases lay outside the gene matches. Looked up from germline, CDR1 is SGHTA and CDR2 is FQGTGA. The CDR3 has 15 amino acids. CDR3 sequence: CASSSGGLSSYEQYF. CDR3 sequence (DNA): TGTGCCAGCAGCTCGGGGGGACTTTCAAGCTACGAGCAGTACTTC.

The chain's CDR3 is CHVASGTTDTQYF. The CDR3 DNA reads as TGCCATGTCGCTAGCGGGACCACAGATACGCAGTATTTT. The chain recombines TRBV20-1 with TRBJ2-3; TRBD2 matches at 9 bases. Germline V gene sequence: CDR1 DFQATT, CDR2 SNEGSKA (reference sequence). The length of the CDR3 is 13 residues.

In its sample, this clonotype was seen many times. The V and J genes are TRBV4-2 and TRBJ2-4, with D tentatively TRBD1 (6 bases). The CDR3 is made up of 14 amino acids. Germline assignment: CDR1 LGHNA and CDR2 YNFKEQ. V shed 4 bases and J shed 6 bases, with 13 bases lying between them. This CDR3 is CASSLNRDGNIQYF. CDR3 DNA sequence: TGTGCCAGCAGCCTAAACAGGGACGGAAACATTCAGTACTTC.

This clonotype was recorded a few times. The rearrangement joins TRBV7-2 to TRBJ2-7, with D uncertain. The germline V gene has CDR1 SGHTA and CDR2 FQGNSA. Trimming removed 2 bases at V and 2 bases at J, with 13 bases between. The CDR3 has 15 residues. The CDR3 sequence is CASSLSLVPTYEQYF. In DNA, the CDR3 is TGTGCCAGCAGCTTATCATTGGTCCCAACCTACGAGCAGTACTTC.

The chain recombines TRBV7-2 with TRBJ2-1; D perhaps matches TRBD1 (8 bases). The length of the CDR3 is 15 residues. Per the germline V gene, CDR1 is SGHTA and CDR2 is FQGNSA. Trimming cost V 1 base and J 5 bases, with 12 bases left between them. CDR3 sequence reads: CASSLDTGGDNEQFF. The CDR3, as DNA: TGTGCCAGCAGCTTAGATACAGGGGGGGACAATGAGCAGTTCTTC.

This clonotype has a count of ten or more. The rearrangement links TRBV7-2 to TRBJ2-7; 14 bases map to TRBD2. Germline lookup yields CDR1 SGHTA and CDR2 FQGNSA. The J segment lost 4 bases and the V segment lost 2 bases, leaving 10 bases of the junction unmatched. CDR3 length equals 18 residues. Here the CDR3 reads CASSLYGTSGRGSYEQYF. The CDR3 nucleotides read TGTGCCAGCAGCTTATATGGGACTAGCGGGAGAGGGTCTTACGAGCAGTACTTC.

This clonotype has a handful of counts. The chain has TRBV15 and TRBJ2-3; tentatively, D is TRBD2 (6 bases). The germline gives CDR1 LNHNV, CDR2 YYDKDF (reference sequence). Trimming took off 4 bases at V and 4 bases at J, with 12 bases between the two ends. The CDR3 length is 14 residues. Here the CDR3 DNA reads TGTGCCACCAGCAACGGGAGAGGCTCAGATACGCAGTATTTT. Protein product: CATSNGRGSDTQYF.

A few counts support this clonotype. The chain uses TRBV20-1 and TRBJ2-5; TRBD1 is a possible D gene (5 bases). Trimming shortened V by 6 bases and J by 2 bases, and 13 bases separated the two germline ends. Germline V gene data show CDR1 as DFQATT and CDR2 as SNEGSKA (reference sequence). The CDR3 spans 13 residues. CDR3 region: CSAKAGAQETQYF. DNA of the CDR3: TGCAGTGCGAAAGCTGGGGCACAAGAGACCCAGTACTTC.